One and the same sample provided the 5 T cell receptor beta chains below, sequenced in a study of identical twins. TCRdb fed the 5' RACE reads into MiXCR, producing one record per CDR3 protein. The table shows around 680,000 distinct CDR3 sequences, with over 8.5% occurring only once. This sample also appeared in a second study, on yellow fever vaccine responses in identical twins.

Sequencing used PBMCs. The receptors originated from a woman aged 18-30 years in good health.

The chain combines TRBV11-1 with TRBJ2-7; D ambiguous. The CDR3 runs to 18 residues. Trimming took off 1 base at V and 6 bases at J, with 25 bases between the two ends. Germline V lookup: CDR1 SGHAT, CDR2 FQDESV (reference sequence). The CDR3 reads CASSLGIVPGSRLVEQYF. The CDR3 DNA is TGTGCCAGCAGCTTAGGGATCGTCCCGGGCTCGCGTTTGGTCGAGCAGTACTTC.

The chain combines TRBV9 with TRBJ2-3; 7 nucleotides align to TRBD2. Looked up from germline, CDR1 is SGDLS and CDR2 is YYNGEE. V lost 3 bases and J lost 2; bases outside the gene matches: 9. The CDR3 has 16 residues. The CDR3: CASSAIVGGDTDTQYF. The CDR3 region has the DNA TGTGCCAGCAGCGCCATAGTGGGAGGGGACACAGATACGCAGTATTTT. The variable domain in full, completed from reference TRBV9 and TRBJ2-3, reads DSGVTQTPKHLITATGQRVTLRCSPRSGDLSVYWYQQSLDQGLQFLIQYYNGEERAKGNILERFSAQQFPDLHSELNLSSLELGDSALYFCASSAIVGGDTDTQYFGPGTRLTVL.

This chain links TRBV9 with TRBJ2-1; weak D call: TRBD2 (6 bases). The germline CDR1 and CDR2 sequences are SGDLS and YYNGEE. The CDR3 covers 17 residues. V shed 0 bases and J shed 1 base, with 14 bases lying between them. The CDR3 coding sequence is TGTGCCAGCAGCGTAGCCGGGCCGGGGAGGTCCTACAATGAGCAGTTCTTC. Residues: CASSVAGPGRSYNEQFF.

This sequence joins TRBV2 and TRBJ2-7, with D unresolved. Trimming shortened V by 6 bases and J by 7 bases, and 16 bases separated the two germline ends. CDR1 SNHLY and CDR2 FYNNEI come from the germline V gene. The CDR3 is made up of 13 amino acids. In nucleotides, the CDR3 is TGTGCCAGCAGAGCCGTTTTGGGGTTGGAGCAGTACTTC. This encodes CASRAVLGLEQYF.

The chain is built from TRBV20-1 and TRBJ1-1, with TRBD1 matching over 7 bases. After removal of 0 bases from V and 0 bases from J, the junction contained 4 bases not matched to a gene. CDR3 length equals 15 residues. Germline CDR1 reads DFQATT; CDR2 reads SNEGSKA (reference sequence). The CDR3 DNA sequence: TGCAGTGCTAGAGAGGAAGGGGGCATGAACACTGAAGCTTTCTTT. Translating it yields CSAREEGGMNTEAFF.